This TCR beta chain was captured by sequencing in a study of a mutant IDH1 vaccine in newly diagnosed glioma. About the study: Treated patients were roughly 60% male, roughly 40% female, mean age around 40 years.

The repertoire was sequenced with immunoSEQ multiplex PCR; TCRdb's copy has only in-frame clones and lacks some. The table shows about 64,000 clones, with roughly 84% occurring only once. With regard to this clone: Its antigen is not known.

Trimming pared 8 bases from V and 4 bases from J, leaving 7 bases between. Germline CDR1 SNHLY, CDR2 FYNNEI. The CDR3 totals 11 residues. Time point noted: week 23, last vaccination. Doses comprised 300 ug of mutant IDH1 20-mer peptide each, plus topical imiquimod. This TCR was recovered from a man aged 30 to 45 with glioma. Sample: PBMCs, taken from a glioma patient whose treatment included an IDH1 peptide vaccine. V usage is TRBV2 and J usage is TRBJ2-3; D is ambiguous. The CDR3 protein is CASSRADTQYF. The CDR3 nucleotides read TGTGCCAGCTCCCGGGCAGATACGCAGTATTTT.